The sequence of this T cell receptor (beta chain) was determined in a study of long-term antiretroviral therapy in people with HIV. The run of the v3.0 immunoSEQ assay was at survey level. Sequencing used immunoSEQ multiplex PCR; TCRdb keeps in-frame clones, though not all of them. The table includes around 18,000 clones, more than 80% detected once. Germline CDR1 reads MNHEY; CDR2 reads SMNVEV (reference sequence). The V gene end was trimmed by 5 bases and the J gene end by 6 bases; junction bases not matched to a gene: 6. The CDR3 spans 15 residues. Sequencing used unsorted PBMCs, obtained 4.2 years after starting antiretroviral therapy. The chain recombines TRBV27 with TRBJ2-3; 12 bases line up with TRBD2. The sequence was obtained from a man aged 50-60 years with HIV. The CDR3 sequence: CASSPSGGAWDTQYF. The CDR3 nucleotides read TGTGCCAGCAGTCCTAGCGGGGGGGCGTGGGATACGCAGTATTTT.